What follows are 10 T cell receptor beta chains derived from one specimen sequenced in a study of blood T cell repertoires in COVID-19. Only in-frame clones appear in the TCRdb table, and some are missing; sequencing was by immunoSEQ multiplex PCR. The table includes about 250,000 clones, more than 65% detected once. Sequencing was done on a sample of PBMCs or T cells enriched from blood (not recorded which). The receptors shown here come from a man in his fifties who had recovered from COVID-19.

The chain couples TRBV12-5 to TRBJ2-5, with TRBD2 matching 10 bases. This CDR3 has 15 amino acids. The V segment lost 3 bases and the J segment 5 bases; nucleotides outside the gene matches: 6. Germline assignment: CDR1 LGHNT and CDR2 FRNRAP. The CDR3 spells CASGLSSGGTETQYF. The CDR3 DNA follows: TGTGCTAGTGGTTTAAGTAGCGGGGGGACGGAGACCCAGTACTTC.

This chain joins TRBV28 and TRBJ2-5; D is perhaps TRBD2 (6 bases). V lost 6 bases, J lost 5 bases, and 16 bases lay in between. Germline assignment: CDR1 MDHEN and CDR2 SYDVKM. CDR3 length: 14 residues. CDR3 coding DNA: TGTGCCAGCAGCCCGGGCGGGGTACGGGAGACCCAGTACTTC. The encoded protein is CASSPGGVRETQYF.

Many counts were recorded for this clone. V and J are TRBV19 and TRBJ1-2; 8 positions agree with TRBD1. This CDR3 is built from 14 residues. CDR1 and CDR2 from the germline V gene are LNHDA and SQIVND (reference sequence). With 8 bases clipped from V and 3 bases from J, the junction kept 8 bases outside the gene matches. CDR3 residues: CASGQGARDYGYTF. In DNA form, the CDR3 reads TGTGCCAGTGGCCAGGGGGCGCGGGACTATGGCTACACCTTC.

The V call is TRBV7-6, the J call TRBJ2-5; 7 nucleotides agree with TRBD2. The V and J ends lost 1 base and 5 bases, in that order; junction bases with no gene match: 7. Germline values: CDR1 SGHVS, CDR2 FNYEAQ. This CDR3 spans 15 amino acids. CDR3 nucleotide sequence: TGTGCCAGCAGCTTAGTAGATTTGGGAGGGGAGACCCAGTACTTC. Translating it yields CASSLVDLGGETQYF.

This clone was seen a handful of times. Other DNA sequences of this sample code for an identical CDR3. V is TRBV3-1 (or the pseudogene TRBV3-2) and J is TRBJ2-1, with TRBD2 matching over 8 bases. The V segment lost 3 bases and the J segment 3 bases; nucleotides outside the gene matches: 4. The CDR3 contains 15 residues. Looked up from germline, CDR1 is LGHDT and CDR2 is YNNKEL (reference sequence). CDR3 amino acids: CASSQLAGIYNEQFF. In nucleotides, the CDR3 is TGTGCCAGCAGCCAGTTAGCGGGAATCTACAATGAGCAGTTCTTC.

The gene calls are TRBV15 and TRBJ1-2; D perhaps matches TRBD1 (5 bases). This CDR3 region has 15 residues. The ends were cut back, 0 bases at V and 5 bases at J, with 13 bases in the middle. Germline CDR1 LNHNV, CDR2 YYDKDF (reference sequence). CDR3: CATSRDFTGSYGYTF. The CDR3 coding sequence is TGTGCCACCAGCAGAGATTTTACAGGTTCATATGGCTACACCTTC.

The gene calls are TRBV3-1 (or the pseudogene TRBV3-2) and TRBJ2-1; perhaps TRBD2 as D (7 bases). Trimming cost V 2 bases and J 2 bases, with 13 bases left between them. This CDR3 contains 16 residues. The germline V gene encodes CDR1 LGHDT and CDR2 YNNKEL (reference sequence). This CDR3 is CASSQSGGAPYNEQFF. For the CDR3, the DNA is TGTGCCAGCAGCCAAAGTGGGGGGGCCCCCTACAATGAGCAGTTCTTC.

J is TRBJ1-5 and V is TRBV18; TRBD1 is a possible D gene (6 bases). The CDR3 consists of 15 residues. The V and J ends lost 2 bases and 1 base respectively, with 9 bases between them. CDR1 KGHSH and CDR2 LQKENI come from the germline V gene. DNA for the CDR3: TGTGCCAGCTCACCATCGACAGGAAGCAATCAGCCCCAGCATTTT. It is translated as CASSPSTGSNQPQHF. The whole variable domain, filled in from reference TRBV18 and TRBJ1-5, reads NAGVMQNPRHLVRRRGQEARLRCSPMKGHSHVYWYRQLPEEGLKFMVYLQKENIIDESGMPKERFSAEFPKEGPSILRIQQVVRGDSAAYFCASSPSTGSNQPQHFGDGTRLSIL.

V and J are TRBV7-8 and TRBJ1-3; D unresolved. The CDR3 spans 14 residues. In germline, CDR1 is SGHVS, CDR2 FQNEAQ. V lost 2 bases to trimming and J lost 5 bases, with 10 bases between them. The CDR3 DNA follows: TGTGCCAGCAGCTTAACAGAGAACCGAAACACCATATATTTT. Its translation: CASSLTENRNTIYF.

This sequence joins TRBV11-3 and TRBJ2-3, with TRBD2 matching over 9 bases. V dropped 2 bases and J dropped 0; count of bases not matched to a gene: 3. CDR3 size: 16 residues. Germline lookup yields CDR1 SGHNT and CDR2 YENEEA. CDR3 in amino acids: CASSLMGTSSTDTQYF. Written as DNA, the CDR3 is TGTGCCAGCAGCTTAATGGGGACTAGCAGCACAGATACGCAGTATTTT.